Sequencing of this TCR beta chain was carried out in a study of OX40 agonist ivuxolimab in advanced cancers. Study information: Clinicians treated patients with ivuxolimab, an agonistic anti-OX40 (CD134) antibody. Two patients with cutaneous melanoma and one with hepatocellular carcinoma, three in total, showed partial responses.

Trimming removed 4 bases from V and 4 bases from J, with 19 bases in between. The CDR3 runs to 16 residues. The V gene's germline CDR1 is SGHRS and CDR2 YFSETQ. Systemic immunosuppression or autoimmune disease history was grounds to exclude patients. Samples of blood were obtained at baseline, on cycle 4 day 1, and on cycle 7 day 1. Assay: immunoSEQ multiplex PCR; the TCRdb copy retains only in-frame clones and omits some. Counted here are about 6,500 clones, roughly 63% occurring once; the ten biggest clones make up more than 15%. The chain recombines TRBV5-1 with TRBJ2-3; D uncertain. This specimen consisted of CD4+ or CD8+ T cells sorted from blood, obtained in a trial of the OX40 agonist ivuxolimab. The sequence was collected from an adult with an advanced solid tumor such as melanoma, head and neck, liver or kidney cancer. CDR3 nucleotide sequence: TGCGCCAGCAGCCCCTCCCGGGTAGCCCGGGCAGATACGCAGTATTTT. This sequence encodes CASSPSRVARADTQYF.